The rows below give T cell receptor beta chains drawn from one sample of a study of immune cell composition in non-small cell lung cancer. Libraries were prepared by immunoSEQ multiplex PCR; TCRdb keeps only in-frame clonotypes and omits some of them. Of a few thousand clones in the sample, over 65% are singletons; the top ten hold around 25%. Sequencing input: non-adjacent lung tissue. The source of these receptors is a human donor with non-small cell lung cancer. Both conserved end residues are part of each CDR3. Fields, in order: D gene, clone size, J gene, V gene, CDR3 protein, CDR3 DNA. A D gene is named only where the DNA matches it firmly. For some rows the clone size is stated as once, few or many, or as a class when expanded; others skip it.

- | - | TRBJ1-5 | TRBV19 | CASSPTQGKSNQPQHF | TGTGCCAGTAGCCCAACCCAGGGGAAGTCAAATCAGCCCCAGCATTTT
- | few | TRBJ1-6 | TRBV7-6 | CASSLDHSMINSPLHF | TGTGCCAGCAGCTTAGACCACTCCATGATTAATTCACCCCTCCACTTT
TRBD1 | - | TRBJ2-2 | TRBV13 | CASSPHGPIITGDTGELFF | TGTGCCAGCAGCCCCCATGGGCCTATAATTACAGGGGACACCGGGGAGCTGTTTTTT
- | - | TRBJ2-5 | TRBV20-1 | CSAAGEETQYF | TGCAGTGCTGCCGGGGAAGAGACCCAGTACTTC
- | - | TRBJ1-5 | TRBV19 | CASSMADNQPQHF | TGTGCCAGTAGTATGGCAGACAATCAGCCCCAGCATTTT
TRBD2 | - | TRBJ2-7 | TRBV7-4 | CASSPSGISGGRNEQYF | TGTGCCAGCAGCCCCAGCGGAATTTCCGGGGGGAGGAACGAGCAGTACTTC
TRBD2 | - | TRBJ2-3 | TRBV19 | CASRGLATSTDTQYF | TGTGCCAGTAGGGGACTAGCGACGAGCACAGATACGCAGTATTTT
TRBD1 | - | TRBJ2-5 | TRBV19 | CASSIDRANQETQYF | TGTGCCAGTAGTATCGACAGGGCCAACCAAGAGACCCAGTACTTC
- | - | TRBJ2-5 | TRBV28 | CASSFLIGGQETQYF | TGTGCCAGCAGTTTCTTAATAGGGGGCCAAGAGACCCAGTACTTC
- | - | TRBJ1-5 | TRBV11-2 | CASRRNRGSNQPQHF | TGTGCCAGCAGACGGAACCGGGGGAGCAATCAGCCCCAGCATTTT
TRBD1 | - | TRBJ2-1 | TRBV27 | CASTRARDSYNEQFF | TGTGCCAGCACGCGAGCCCGGGACAGCTACAATGAGCAGTTCTTC
- | - | TRBJ2-6 | TRBV2 | CASSANRAGANVLTF | TGTGCCAGCAGTGCAAACAGGGCCGGGGCCAACGTCCTGACTTTC
- | once | TRBJ1-2 | TRBV6-6 | CASSGDRGGGYGYTF | TGTGCCAGCAGTGGGGACCGGGGAGGAGGCTATGGCTACACCTTC
- | - | TRBJ2-3 | TRBV15 | CATSRVPTREVTDTQYF | TGTGCCACCAGCAGAGTTCCGACTCGCGAAGTAACAGATACGCAGTATTTT
TRBD1 | few | TRBJ2-7 | TRBV19 | CASSAPGQLWEQYF | TGTGCCAGTAGCGCACCGGGACAGTTATGGGAGCAGTACTTC
- | - | TRBJ1-5 | TRBV10-3 | CAISESLWEDQPQHF | TGTGCCATCAGTGAGTCATTATGGGAGGATCAGCCCCAGCATTTT
TRBD1 | once | TRBJ2-3 | TRBV5-1 | CASSVTGDRADTQYF | TGCGCCAGCAGCGTAACAGGGGATCGGGCAGATACGCAGTATTTT
- | large | TRBJ1-1 | TRBV2 | CASSGQGNTEAFF | TGTGCCAGCAGTGGGCAGGGGAACACTGAAGCTTTCTTT
TRBD1 | - | TRBJ2-2 | TRBV15 | CATRTADRDTGELFF | TGTGCCACCAGGACCGCGGACAGGGACACCGGGGAGCTGTTTTTT
TRBD2 | once | TRBJ2-3 | TRBV19 | CASSPSALALDTQYF | TGTGCCAGTAGTCCCTCGGCACTAGCGCTAGATACGCAGTATTTT
- | - | TRBJ2-3 | TRBV7-2 | CASSSNRVGAADTQYF | TGTGCCAGCAGCTCCAACAGGGTGGGGGCCGCAGATACGCAGTATTTT
TRBD2 | - | TRBJ2-3 | TRBV29-1 | CSTTSGGIDTQYF | TGCAGCACTACTAGCGGGGGGATAGATACGCAGTATTTT
- | - | TRBJ2-3 | TRBV27 | CASSPGHSTDTQYF | TGTGCCAGCAGCCCGGGACACAGCACAGATACGCAGTATTTT
- | few | TRBJ1-2 | TRBV7-9 | CASSLGAIEGYTF | TGTGCCAGCAGCTTAGGGGCTATAGAGGGCTACACCTTC
TRBD1 | few | TRBJ2-2 | TRBV18 | CASSNPGQGATGELFF | TGTGCCAGCTCAAATCCGGGACAGGGGGCGACCGGGGAGCTGTTTTTT
- | - | TRBJ2-3 | TRBV10-3 | CAISESMTATDTQYF | TGTGCCATCAGTGAGTCTATGACAGCCACAGATACGCAGTATTTT
TRBD2 | - | TRBJ2-3 | TRBV5-6 | CASSFGLAGALGDTQYF | TGTGCCAGCAGCTTCGGACTAGCGGGGGCACTCGGTGATACGCAGTATTTT
- | - | TRBJ2-5 | TRBV19 | CASSIISGQGMKTQYF | TGTGCCAGTAGTATTATTAGTGGGCAGGGTATGAAGACCCAGTACTTC
- | few | TRBJ2-1 | TRBV5-4 | CASSSGIQDEQFF | TGTGCCAGCAGCTCCGGGATTCAGGATGAGCAGTTCTTC
TRBD1 | - | TRBJ2-5 | TRBV7-9 | CASSLGQPRETQYF | TGTGCCAGCAGCTTGGGACAGCCTCGGGAGACCCAGTACTTC
- | - | TRBJ1-5 | TRBV6-6 | CASSYQFSNQPQHF | TGTGCCAGCAGTTATCAATTTAGCAATCAGCCCCAGCATTTT
TRBD2 | few | TRBJ2-1 | TRBV7-6 | CASSLVSGRYNEQFF | TGTGCCAGCAGCTTAGTTAGCGGGAGGTACAATGAGCAGTTCTTC
TRBD1 | - | TRBJ1-2 | TRBV5-4 | CASSLTGGNYGYTF | TGTGCCAGCAGCTTGACAGGGGGTAACTATGGCTACACCTTC
TRBD1 | few | TRBJ1-5 | TRBV6-1 | CASSGTGVTNQPQHF | TGTGCCAGCAGTGGGACAGGGGTTACCAATCAGCCCCAGCATTTT
- | once | TRBJ1-1 | TRBV5-1 | CASSLGHPNTEAFF | TGCGCCAGCAGCCTGGGACATCCGAACACTGAAGCTTTCTTT
- | - | TRBJ2-1 | TRBV11-3 | CASSLVGQNEQFF | TGTGCCAGCAGCTTAGTGGGCCAAAATGAGCAGTTCTTC
TRBD1 | - | TRBJ2-7 | TRBV6-1 | CASSLGQGFEQYF | TGTGCCAGCAGTTTGGGACAGGGATTCGAGCAGTACTTC
- | - | TRBJ1-5 | TRBV2 | CASSAGGLGNQPQHF | TGTGCCAGCAGTGCGGGGGGCTTGGGCAATCAGCCCCAGCATTTT
TRBD1 | - | TRBJ1-5 | TRBV7-2 | CASSFLTGAEQPQHF | TGTGCCAGCAGTTTCCTGACAGGGGCAGAGCAGCCCCAGCATTTT
- | - | TRBJ2-1 | TRBV7-9 | CASSLSTYNEQFF | TGTGCCAGCAGCTTAAGCACCTACAATGAGCAGTTCTTC
- | - | TRBJ1-2 | TRBV19 | CASSIPQGSNNYGYTF | TGTGCCAGTAGTATCCCTCAGGGGTCCAACAACTATGGCTACACCTTC
- | - | TRBJ2-2 | TRBV7-2 | CASSLEMDRRRAGELFF | TGTGCCAGCAGCTTAGAAATGGACCGTCGGAGGGCCGGGGAGCTGTTTTTT
- | - | TRBJ2-3 | TRBV5-1 | CASSFLGTARESTDTQYF | TGCGCCAGCAGCTTCTTGGGGACTGCAAGGGAGAGCACAGATACGCAGTATTTT
TRBD2 | - | TRBJ2-1 | TRBV11-2 | CASSDDAGGLEQFF | TGTGCCAGCAGCGATGACGCGGGAGGCCTTGAGCAGTTCTTC
- | - | TRBJ2-7 | TRBV27 | CASSGDLAGYEQYF | TGTGCCAGCAGTGGGGACCTGGCGGGATACGAGCAGTACTTC
- | - | TRBJ1-1 | TRBV29-1 | CSVVYSPDTEAFF | TGCAGCGTTGTATATTCGCCGGACACTGAAGCTTTCTTT
- | once | TRBJ1-2 | TRBV6-1 | CASRNPGEGYTF | TGTGCCAGCAGAAATCCAGGGGAAGGCTACACCTTC
- | - | TRBJ2-2 | TRBV7-7 | CASRRGLNTGELFF | TGTGCTAGCAGACGTGGCCTGAACACCGGGGAGCTGTTTTTT
- | - | TRBJ2-1 | TRBV4-3 | CASSRLGASGNEQFF | TGCGCCAGCAGCCGCCTGGGGGCTAGCGGCAATGAGCAGTTCTTC
TRBD1 | - | TRBJ1-1 | TRBV7-9 | CASSSPLDRYDGEAFF | TGTGCCAGCAGCTCCCCCCTGGACAGGTACGACGGTGAAGCTTTCTTT
- | - | TRBJ2-5 | TRBV5-1 | CASSWRRIQETQYF | TGCGCCAGCAGCTGGAGGAGGATCCAAGAGACCCAGTACTTC
- | - | TRBJ2-1 | TRBV11-2 | CASSSRGRGNEQFF | TGTGCCAGCAGCTCCCGGGGTAGAGGTAATGAGCAGTTCTTC
- | - | TRBJ2-6 | TRBV11-2 | CASSLKLPGASGANVLTF | TGTGCCAGCAGCTTAAAATTGCCAGGGGCATCTGGGGCCAACGTCCTGACTTTC